This passage covers 18 T cell receptor beta chains from one sample sequenced in a study of CD4+ T cells in melanoma. Profiling relied on immunoSEQ multiplex PCR, and the TCRdb table lists in-frame clones only, not all of them. This sample has 20,000 to 25,000 clones, with 78% found just once. The receptors were sampled from a human donor with melanoma.

The chain carries TRBV5-5 and TRBJ1-1, with TRBD1 matching 7 bases. This CDR3 has 13 residues. The trim removed 3 bases at V and 4 bases at J, leaving 3 bases unmatched. In germline, CDR1 is SGHKS, CDR2 YYEKEE (reference sequence). CDR3 sequence reads: CASSWDSSTEAFF. CDR3 coding DNA: TGTGCCAGCAGCTGGGACAGTAGCACTGAAGCTTTCTTT.

The chain joins TRBV19 to TRBJ2-3; D is unresolved. The CDR3 is 14 amino acids. In germline, CDR1 is LNHDA, CDR2 SQIVND (reference sequence). Deletions cut 2 bases from V and 2 bases from J, with 8 bases between. CDR3 bases: TGTGCCAGTAGTATAACGGATCTCACAGATACGCAGTATTTT. Translated, it gives CASSITDLTDTQYF.

The chain recombines TRBV5-1 with TRBJ2-5; the D is unclear. The CDR3 is 14 residues long. Germline CDR1 and CDR2: SGHRS and YFSETQ. The V gene lost 0 bases and the J gene lost 0 bases, with 6 bases spanning the gap. CDR3 nucleotide sequence: TGCGCCAGCAGCTTGGGGGTGTACCAAGAGACCCAGTACTTC. Translation: CASSLGVYQETQYF.

The chain recombines TRBV4-2 with TRBJ2-5; 8 bases fit TRBD1. The CDR3 loop spans 15 amino acids. From germline, CDR1 is LGHNA and CDR2 YNFKEQ. The V and J ends lost 1 base and 5 bases, in that order; junction bases with no gene match: 6. CDR3 amino acids: CASSQGDAGGETQYF. CDR3 sequence (DNA): TGTGCCAGCAGCCAAGGAGACGCAGGGGGCGAGACCCAGTACTTC.

The chain uses TRBV5-5 and TRBJ1-4; no clear D gene. The CDR3 is 13 residues long. Trimming took off 4 bases at V and 4 bases at J, with 8 bases between the two ends. The germline gives CDR1 SGHKS, CDR2 YYEKEE (reference sequence). In DNA, the CDR3 is TGTGCCAGCAGCCGGGCCATTAATGAAAAACTGTTTTTT. Translating gives CASSRAINEKLFF.

This sequence joins TRBV5-6 and TRBJ2-7; D uncertain. The CDR3 consists of 13 residues. The germline gives CDR1 SGHDT, CDR2 YYEEEE. V was trimmed by 2 bases and J by 5 bases, leaving 11 bases between them. The CDR3 DNA is TGTGCCAGCAGCTTAGTAGCACAGAACGAGCAGTACTTC. Amino acids: CASSLVAQNEQYF. The full variable domain, its missing parts supplied by reference TRBV5-6 and TRBJ2-7, is DAGVTQSPTHLIKTRGQQVTLRCSPKSGHDTVSWYQQALGQGPQFIFQYYEEEERQRGNFPDRFSGHQFPNYSSELNVNALLLGDSALYLCASSLVAQNEQYFGPGTRLTVT.

V is TRBV6-6 and J is TRBJ2-2, with D perhaps TRBD1 (6 bases). V gave up 6 bases and J gave up 6 bases, with 14 bases separating them. This CDR3 region has 14 residues. Germline CDR1 reads MNHNY; CDR2 reads SVGAGI (reference sequence). The CDR3 DNA reads TGTGCCAGCAGGGAAGGGGGTCGGGCCGGGGAGCTGTTTTTT. Residues: CASREGGRAGELFF.

In its sample, this clone was seen once. This chain links TRBV2 with TRBJ2-1, with TRBD2 matching 7 bases. Trimming at V came to 9 bases and at J to 7 bases, leaving 18 bases not matched to a gene. CDR1 is SNHLY and CDR2 is FYNNEI in the germline V gene. The CDR3 contains 16 residues. CDR3: CARYPMTSLIPNEQFF. Here the CDR3 DNA reads TGTGCCAGATACCCGATGACTAGCTTGATCCCGAATGAGCAGTTCTTC.

The V call is TRBV9, the J call TRBJ2-1; the D gene could be TRBD1 or TRBD2 (5 bases each). The CDR3 sequence is 15 residues long. Trimming took 0 bases from V and 0 from J, leaving 7 bases between them. From germline, CDR1 is SGDLS and CDR2 YYNGEE. CDR3 in DNA: TGTGCCAGCAGCGTAGGGGGGAACTCCTACAATGAGCAGTTCTTC. This encodes CASSVGGNSYNEQFF. The full variable domain, with the rest looked up from reference TRBV9 and TRBJ2-1, is DSGVTQTPKHLITATGQRVTLRCSPRSGDLSVYWYQQSLDQGLQFLIQYYNGEERAKGNILERFSAQQFPDLHSELNLSSLELGDSALYFCASSVGGNSYNEQFFGPGTRLTVL.

V usage is TRBV30 and J usage is TRBJ1-3; D is undetermined. CDR1 GTSNPN and CDR2 SVGIG come from the germline V gene (reference sequence). V lost 4 bases to trimming and J lost 0 bases, with 16 bases between them. The CDR3 consists of 16 residues. The CDR3 DNA is TGTGCCTGGACCGAGGGAGGGTTGGGCTCTGGAAACACCATATATTTT. The encoded protein is CAWTEGGLGSGNTIYF.

Written as DNA, the CDR3 is TGTGCCAGCAGGATTGGCCGACTAGACCGCTACACAGATACGCAGTATTTT. It translates to CASRIGRLDRYTDTQYF. J is TRBJ2-3 and V is TRBV2; D is perhaps TRBD2 (6 bases). Germline loops: CDR1 SNHLY, CDR2 FYNNEI. V shed 6 bases and J shed 2 bases, with 21 bases lying between them. CDR3 length equals 17 residues.

The V and J genes are TRBV6-6 and TRBJ2-3; D possibly uses TRBD1 or TRBD2 (5 bases each). Looked up from germline, CDR1 is MNHNY and CDR2 is SVGAGI (reference sequence). Between the trimmed V and J ends, which lost 4 bases and 8 bases, there was a span of 10 bases. The CDR3 spans 12 residues. For the CDR3, the DNA is TGTGCCAGCAGTTCTGAGGGACGTACGCAGTATTTT. Encoded protein: CASSSEGRTQYF.

The chain carries TRBV11-2 and TRBJ1-5; D possibly corresponds to TRBD1 (6 bases). The germline V gene has CDR1 SGHAT and CDR2 FQNNGV. The V end was cut by 5 bases, the J end by 2 bases, with 13 bases between. This CDR3 has 15 residues. The CDR3 DNA follows: TGTGCCAGCAGCGTAGGTGGGACACGCAATCAGCCCCAGCATTTT. Translating gives CASSVGGTRNQPQHF.

The chain combines TRBV30 with TRBJ1-2; the D gene is possibly TRBD1 (6 bases). V dropped 0 bases and J dropped 7 bases, with 12 bases sitting between them. CDR1 and CDR2 (germline): GTSNPN, SVGIG (reference sequence). The CDR3 consists of 13 residues. The DNA for the CDR3 is TGTGCCTGGAGTGTAGGAGGGGGGACTGGCTACACCTTC. Protein product: CAWSVGGGTGYTF.

The chain is built from TRBV29-1 and TRBJ1-2; 9 nucleotides match TRBD1. The CDR3 length is 14 residues. CDR1 is SQVTM and CDR2 is ANQGSEA in the germline V gene. V was clipped by 6 bases and J by 4 bases; unmatched bases: 9. CDR3 nucleotides: TGCAGCGTCGTGGCCGGGACAGGGAGCTATGGCTACACCTTC. Translating it yields CSVVAGTGSYGYTF.

The V gene is TRBV4-1, the J gene TRBJ1-4; D gene ambiguous. Germline loops: CDR1 MGHRA, CDR2 YSYEKL. Trimming pared 0 bases from V and 0 bases from J, leaving 14 bases between. This CDR3 is built from 18 residues. CDR3 region: CASSQESRTGATNEKLFF. The CDR3 coding sequence is TGCGCCAGCAGCCAAGAGTCAAGGACGGGAGCAACTAATGAAAAACTGTTTTTT.

The chain uses TRBV7-6 and TRBJ2-5; 9 bases match TRBD2. This CDR3 contains 15 residues. From germline, CDR1 is SGHVS and CDR2 FNYEAQ. V was clipped by 4 bases and J by 9 bases; unmatched bases: 12. CDR3 in DNA: TGTGCCAGCAGCTCGGGACTAGCCCCACCATTGTCCCAGTACTTC. Its translation: CASSSGLAPPLSQYF.

V and J are TRBV27 and TRBJ1-2; TRBD1 matches at 8 bases. There are 14 residues in the CDR3. With 3 bases clipped from V and 6 bases from J, the junction kept 6 bases outside the gene matches. Germline loops: CDR1 MNHEY, CDR2 SMNVEV (reference sequence). The CDR3 protein is CASSFQGAANGYTF. CDR3 DNA: TGTGCCAGCAGTTTCCAGGGGGCGGCCAATGGCTACACCTTC.